This T cell receptor beta chain was identified in a study of CD8+ T cells in alopecia areata (dated by TCRdb to the late 2010s). About the full investigation: Treated patients were enrolled in an open-label pilot trial of oral tofacitinib at 5 to 10 mg twice daily for moderate-to-severe alopecia areata. Tofacitinib was administered for 6 to 18 months, and 6 months of follow-up off drug were then conducted to assess delayed response and recurrence. In treated patients, disease severity was measured using the SALT score, which gives the percentage of scalp surface area affected. High-throughput TCRbeta sequencing was used to examine T cell clonal expansion in alopecia areata in both the C3H/HeJ mouse model and human patients. On the human side, TCRbeta sequencing was run on scalp tissue and on sorted CD4+ and CD8+ peripheral blood T cells from healthy controls and from alopecia areata patients with either patchy or totalis/universalis disease. Tofacitinib-treated patients had biopsies at baseline and at 4 and 24 weeks of treatment, with a later scalp biopsy in several patients. Scalp clonality was compared among normal scalp (n=4), patchy alopecia areata scalp (n=8), and alopecia totalis/universalis scalp (n=8). RNA was extracted with the PAXgene miRNA kit for fixed scalp, the miRNeasy kit for PBMCs, and the RNeasy kit for mouse skin. TCRbeta CDR3 regions were amplified by immunoSEQ multiplex PCR using 35 Vbeta forward and 13 Jbeta reverse primers. Results the study describes overall, beyond this receptor: Because the treated cohort was small and included a single nonresponder, larger studies are needed to assess links between baseline CD8+ expansion and response. Scalp clonality and the number of expanded CD8+ clones among the top 100 scalp clones were significantly decreased by tofacitinib. TCR sequences shared between patients were less clear than in mice, possibly partly because of HLA diversity in the patient population. Compared with normal scalp, lesional scalp, particularly in alopecia totalis/universalis, had higher clonality and more expanded CD8+ clones, which suggests antigenic drive. During tofacitinib treatment, many expanded lesional clones stuck around in both scalp and blood, and this persistence may partly explain why relapse happens after treatment is stopped. Unlike mouse skin, where gammadelta T cells dominate, normal human skin contains resident alphabeta T cells that get sequenced too, which complicates analysis of the scalp TCR repertoire.

The CDR3 sequence holds 13 residues, the cysteine and phenylalanine included. Only CDR3 DNA is held: 39 bases, read in frame from base 1. CDR1 MNHEY and CDR2 SVGAGI were looked up in the germline V gene. V and J are truncated by 4 bases and 3 bases respectively, leaving an intervening sequence of 9 bases. The treatment or condition label corresponds to: oral pan-JAK inhibitor, 5-10 mg twice daily. Peripheral blood and lesional scalp punch biopsies were obtained from patients with alopecia areata. PBMCs were isolated by density centrifugation and stained for CD3, CD4 and CD8, and CD4+ and CD8+ T cells were sorted on a FACSAria. Comments on this clone: This receptor's antigen is unknown. Base-call qualities are not available, and no considerably larger clone is one nucleotide away.

Library preparation was by the immunoSEQ multiplex PCR assay. RNA was extracted from all samples and reverse transcribed into cDNA, which served as template for TCR sequencing. SuperScript III was used for first-strand cDNA synthesis, primed with a 2:1 mix of oligo-dT and random hexamers. A synthetic immune receptor repertoire was used to assess amplification bias, and residual bias was removed computationally. Per the source publication's procedure: After raw reads were preprocessed to remove errors, the CDR3 was defined following IMGT conventions as running from the conserved cysteine to phenylalanine. Clonality was computed as 1 minus the Shannon entropy, with the entropy normalized by log2 of the number of productive unique TCRs. Scalp TCRbeta sequences were cross-referenced with sorted blood CD4 and CD8 repertoires so that the CD4 or CD8 identity of scalp clones could be inferred. TCRdb took over this immuneACCESS table, retaining in-frame rearrangements with V and J assigned. Such tables are incomplete; in checked studies, under half of the missing clones stem from an unresolved V gene, and the remainder is unexplained. V and J calls and clone size are given by that table; D and trimming were obtained from the DNA. The sample has about 190,000 clones on record, about three fifths of them singletons. The top ten constitute under 1.5% of the sample.

The origin of this receptor is a human donor with alopecia areata. The sequence is built from TRBV6-5 and TRBJ1-1; no D segment can be confidently identified. Here the sequenced sample was CD4+ T cells sorted from blood, taken between weeks 47 and 50, from a patient treated with tofacitinib. The sequenced DNA: TGTGCCAGCAGTTCCTATAGGGACACTGAAGCTTTCTTT. Its coded protein is CASSSYRDTEAFF.